The 5 T cell receptor beta chains given below trace back to one sample, sequenced in a study of blood T cell repertoires in COVID-19. This table comes from immunoSEQ multiplex PCR, and its TCRdb copy is limited to in-frame clones, with some not included. The data hold more than 75,000 clones, with around nine tenths observed a single time. Specimen: peripheral blood. Every receptor here comes from a woman aged 80 or over with acute or convalescent COVID-19.

This chain connects TRBV7-9 to TRBJ1-3, with D possibly TRBD1 on 5 matching bases. Trimming took off 8 bases at V and 0 bases at J, with 11 bases between the two ends. Germline lookup yields CDR1 SEHNR and CDR2 FQNEAQ (reference sequence). This CDR3 has 14 residues. The CDR3 spells CASGWGSSGNTIYF. The CDR3 DNA sequence: TGTGCCAGCGGGTGGGGCAGCTCTGGAAACACCATATATTTT.

This sequence joins TRBV7-2 and TRBJ2-5, with D possibly matching TRBD2 (5 bases). The CDR3 has 15 amino acids. Trimming stripped 1 base from V and 5 bases from J, with 14 bases between. Germline CDR1 reads SGHTA; CDR2 reads FQGNSA. CDR3 DNA: TGTGCCAGCAGCTTAGGAGGACCCAGAGGGGAGACCCAGTACTTC. Protein sequence: CASSLGGPRGETQYF. Full variable domain (remainder filled in from reference TRBV7-2 and TRBJ2-5): GAGVSQSPSNKVTEKGKDVELRCDPISGHTALYWYRQSLGQGLEFLIYFQGNSAPDKSGLPSDRFSAERTGGSVSTLTIQRTQQEDSAVYLCASSLGGPRGETQYFGPGTRLLVL.

This chain joins TRBV19 and TRBJ1-1, with D possibly being TRBD1 (6 bases). The V end was cut by 6 bases, the J end by 0 bases, with 17 bases between. Per the germline V gene, CDR1 is LNHDA and CDR2 is SQIVND (reference sequence). The CDR3 extends over 16 amino acids. The CDR3 is CASRYTGKTMNTEAFF. For the CDR3, the DNA is TGTGCCAGTAGGTATACAGGGAAAACTATGAACACTGAAGCTTTCTTT. The whole variable domain, filled in from reference TRBV19 and TRBJ1-1, reads DGGITQSPKYLFRKEGQNVTLSCEQNLNHDAMYWYRQDPGQGLRLIYYSQIVNDFQKGDIAEGYSVSREKKESFPLTVTSAQKNPTAFYLCASRYTGKTMNTEAFFGQGTRLTVV.

The chain couples TRBV19 to TRBJ1-1; D not resolved. V lost 3 bases to trimming and J lost 1 base, with 9 bases between them. Germline V gene sequence: CDR1 LNHDA, CDR2 SQIVND (reference sequence). The CDR3 consists of 14 residues. The CDR3 is CASSMREPNTEAFF. The CDR3 DNA sequence: TGTGCCAGTAGTATGAGGGAGCCGAACACTGAAGCTTTCTTT.

The chain is built from TRBV15 and TRBJ2-7; D gene ambiguous. This CDR3 is 14 amino acids long. Between the trimmed V and J ends, which lost 0 bases and 0 bases, there was a span of 6 bases. The germline gives CDR1 LNHNV, CDR2 YYDKDF (reference sequence). CDR3 sequence (DNA): TGTGCCACCAGCAGAGACCCGTACTCCTACGAGCAGTACTTC. This codes for CATSRDPYSYEQYF.